One T cell receptor beta chain is described in this entry. The data stem from a study of blood T cell repertoires in COVID-19. On the study more broadly: The United States, Italy and Spain provided the acute and convalescent COVID-19 samples. T cells, B-cell-depleted T cells, or PBMCs supplied cDNA or gDNA.

Produced via immunoSEQ multiplex PCR; TCRdb's table is partial and in-frame only. The sample lists a few hundred thousand clones; more than 75% were seen once. V lost 1 base, J lost 5 bases, and 7 bases stayed unmatched. Germline loops: CDR1 SGHTA, CDR2 FQGNSA. This CDR3 region has 16 residues. The chain combines TRBV7-2 with TRBJ2-5, with 10 positions matching TRBD1. This sequence originates from a human donor in a cohort sampled during active COVID-19. Sequenced input: peripheral blood. CDR3 nucleotide sequence: TGTGCCAGCAGCTTAGGGGACAGGGGTAATAGGGAGACCCAGTACTTC. Its protein is CASSLGDRGNRETQYF.